This T cell receptor (beta chain) was documented in a study of early T cells in non-severe SARS-CoV-2 infection. Study-level points and caveats: Private and CD4 specificities were missed by VDJdb matching, which favored anti-spike CD8 responses.

Individual cDNA molecules received unique molecular identifiers during library preparation. TCRdb itself ran the 5' RACE reads through MiXCR, one entry per CDR3 protein. The data show fewer than 130,000 distinct CDR3 sequences, with 10% to 15% seen just once and around 4% held by the top ten. Germline loops: CDR1 SEHNR, CDR2 FQNEAQ (reference sequence). Unmatched junction bases numbered 8, after V lost 3 bases and J lost 2 bases. The CDR3 consists of 16 residues. In its sample, this clonotype was seen a few times. Its antigen is not identified. V is TRBV7-9 and J is TRBJ1-1, with 8 positions matching TRBD1. Sequencing was performed on whole blood, taken at baseline. This sequence was found in an adult who was a healthcare worker with PCR-confirmed SARS-CoV-2 infection or an uninfected control (not recorded which). CDR3 nucleotide sequence: TGTGCCAGCAGCTTCGACCCGACAGGGGTCAACACTGAAGCTTTCTTT. Translation: CASSFDPTGVNTEAFF.